Below are 30 T cell receptor beta chains sequenced from a single sample in a study of T cell repertoires in ileal Crohn's disease (dated by TCRdb to between 2018 and 2021). The library came from the immunoSEQ multiplex PCR assay. TCRdb stores this immuneACCESS table with in-frame sequences only. Part of the clones is absent; in the studies checked, under half of the shortfall reflects unresolved V genes, and no reason is known for the rest. Across this sample there are 5,000 to 7,000 clones, with about 85% seen only once. The ten largest make up 9.7% of the sample. Material: ileal tissue. Receptor source: an adult with Crohn's disease.

The chain couples TRBV9 to TRBJ2-3; TRBD2 matches at 9 bases. Germline lookup yields CDR1 SGDLS and CDR2 YYNGEE. This CDR3 is 16 amino acids long. V lost 1 base to trimming and J lost 1 base; unmatched junction nucleotides: 4. CDR3 sequence reads: CASSVSERGGTDTQYF. As DNA, the CDR3 is TGTGCCAGCAGCGTATCCGAGCGGGGGGGCACAGATACGCAGTATTTT.

The chain has TRBV7-3 and TRBJ1-1; D is undetermined. The CDR3 contains 13 residues. Germline CDR1 SGHTA, CDR2 FQGTGA. V was clipped by 4 bases and J by 5 bases, with 11 bases between them. In DNA, the CDR3 is TGTGCCAGCAGCTCGGGAGAGGGAACTGAAGCTTTCTTT. Encoded protein: CASSSGEGTEAFF.

The chain links TRBV5-1 to TRBJ2-2; the D is unclear. In germline, CDR1 is SGHRS, CDR2 YFSETQ. V lost 0 bases and J 0 bases, leaving 6 bases between the germline ends. The CDR3 sequence is 15 residues long. This chain's CDR3 is CASSLAEANTGELFF. Written as DNA, the CDR3 is TGCGCCAGCAGCTTGGCCGAGGCGAACACCGGGGAGCTGTTTTTT.

This chain uses TRBV6-1 with TRBJ2-2, with 9 bases lining up with TRBD2. This CDR3 is built from 15 residues. Germline V gene sequence: CDR1 MNHNS, CDR2 SASEGT. V shed 3 bases and J 5 bases; nucleotides not matched to a gene: 4. This CDR3 is CASSEASGATGELFF. CDR3 DNA: TGTGCCAGCAGTGAGGCTAGCGGGGCGACCGGGGAGCTGTTTTTT.

The chain uses TRBV14 and TRBJ2-1; 12 positions agree with TRBD2. The V gene's germline CDR1 is SGHDN and CDR2 FVKESK. The CDR3 extends over 18 amino acids. The junction had 13 bases not matched to a gene; V was cut back by 0 bases and J by 10 bases. CDR3 sequence: CASSQDLRTSGALVEQFF. For the CDR3, the DNA is TGTGCCAGCAGCCAAGATTTAAGGACTAGCGGGGCCCTCGTCGAGCAGTTCTTC.

This sequence joins TRBV9 and TRBJ2-7; 7 positions agree with TRBD1. The germline V gene has CDR1 SGDLS and CDR2 YYNGEE. This CDR3 is built from 16 residues. V was clipped by 3 bases and J by 6 bases; unmatched bases: 15. CDR3 amino acids: CASSERDRAGLSEQYF. The CDR3 DNA sequence: TGTGCCAGCAGCGAACGAGACAGGGCGGGCTTAAGCGAGCAGTACTTC.

The chain uses TRBV30 and TRBJ1-4; TRBD1 agrees at 9 bases. V lost 8 bases, J lost 8 bases, and 6 bases stayed unmatched. The CDR3 consists of 12 residues. Per the germline V gene, CDR1 is GTSNPN and CDR2 is SVGIG (reference sequence). The chain's CDR3 is CAATGGKEKLFF. The DNA for the CDR3 is TGTGCCGCCACAGGGGGCAAAGAAAAACTGTTTTTT.

The genes are TRBV14 and TRBJ2-2; no clear D. The germline V gene encodes CDR1 SGHDN and CDR2 FVKESK. The CDR3 runs to 15 residues. V dropped 1 base and J dropped 1 base, with 7 bases sitting between them. Here the CDR3 DNA reads TGTGCCAGCAGCCAAGGTGTCCTGAACACCGGGGAGCTGTTTTTT. It is translated as CASSQGVLNTGELFF. Combining the CDR3 with reference TRBV14 and TRBJ2-2 gives the whole variable domain EAGVTQFPSHSVIEKGQTVTLRCDPISGHDNLYWYRRVMGKEIKFLLHFVKESKQDESGMPNNRFLAERTGGTYSTLKVQPAELEDSGVYFCASSQGVLNTGELFFGEGSRLTVL.

The CDR3, as DNA: TGTGCCAGCAGTGTCGACAGGGCGGGAAGGTCACCCCTCCACTTT. It yields the protein CASSVDRAGRSPLHF. The chain couples TRBV6-1 to TRBJ1-6, with TRBD1 matching over 7 bases. Germline V gene data show CDR1 as MNHNS and CDR2 as SASEGT. The CDR3 is 15 residues long. V was pared by 4 bases and J by 10 bases, with 10 bases of the junction left unmatched.

This rearrangement joins TRBV5-1 to TRBJ2-7, with 8 bases that match TRBD2. Germline assignment: CDR1 SGHRS and CDR2 YFSETQ. This CDR3 is built from 13 residues. V shed 1 base, J shed 10 bases, and the junction held 7 bases outside the gene matches. The CDR3 DNA is TGCGCCAGCAGCTTGTTAGGACGGGAGGGCCAGTACTTC. It translates to CASSLLGREGQYF.

The CDR3 nucleotides read TGTGCCAGCAGCCCACAGGGTAGCAATCAGCCCCAGCATTTT. It is translated as CASSPQGSNQPQHF. This sequence joins TRBV7-2 and TRBJ1-5, with D possibly matching TRBD1 (6 bases). This CDR3 is 14 amino acids long. Between the trimmed V and J ends, which lost 5 bases and 0 bases, there was a span of 8 bases. From germline, CDR1 is SGHTA and CDR2 FQGNSA.

The V call is TRBV5-1, the J call TRBJ2-5; 7 positions match TRBD1. This CDR3 is built from 15 residues. V lost 1 base and J lost 2; bases outside the gene matches: 5. Germline assignment: CDR1 SGHRS and CDR2 YFSETQ. In nucleotides, the CDR3 is TGCGCCAGCAGCTTGCGACAGGGCCTTCAAGAGACCCAGTACTTC. As protein: CASSLRQGLQETQYF.

This clone was seen just once. V gene TRBV19 combines with J gene TRBJ1-5, with unresolved D. Germline loops: CDR1 LNHDA, CDR2 SQIVND (reference sequence). Trimming removed 0 bases at V and 7 bases at J, with 10 bases between. The CDR3 has 14 residues. DNA for the CDR3: TGTGCCAGTAGTATAGACAGAACCAGACAGCCCCAGCATTTT. Amino acid sequence: CASSIDRTRQPQHF.

The genes are TRBV30 and TRBJ2-5, with D possibly being TRBD2 (7 bases). Germline assignment: CDR1 GTSNPN and CDR2 SVGIG (reference sequence). The CDR3 loop spans 14 amino acids. V was clipped by 4 bases and J by 4 bases, with 16 bases between them. In DNA, the CDR3 is TGTGCCTGGACACGGGGGGCGGGAGCAGAGACCCAGTACTTC. The encoded protein is CAWTRGAGAETQYF.

The rearrangement joins TRBV7-8 to TRBJ1-6; 8 nucleotides align to TRBD1. The J segment lost 7 bases and the V segment lost 4 bases, leaving 6 bases of the junction unmatched. Germline loops: CDR1 SGHVS, CDR2 FQNEAQ. This CDR3 comprises 15 residues. For the CDR3, the DNA is TGTGCCAGCAGCTCGCAGGGGGCCGGCAATTCACCCCTCCACTTT. Translating gives CASSSQGAGNSPLHF.

The chain employs TRBV18 and TRBJ2-7, with D perhaps matching TRBD1 (5 bases). Germline V CDR1 and CDR2: KGHSH, LQKENI. V lost 2 bases and J 3 bases, leaving 17 bases between the germline ends. This CDR3 region has 16 residues. CDR3 in amino acids: CASSPVSGRVSYEQYF. CDR3 coding DNA: TGTGCCAGCTCACCAGTATCAGGCAGGGTCAGCTACGAGCAGTACTTC.

This chain connects TRBV29-1 to TRBJ1-1, with a weak D call TRBD1 (5 bases). V lost 4 bases to trimming and J lost 5 bases, with 14 bases between them. CDR3 length equals 13 residues. CDR1 is SQVTM and CDR2 is ANQGSEA in the germline V gene. CDR3 DNA sequence: TGCAGCGTTGTCCTCGGGGGTGGGACTGAAGCTTTCTTT. Its protein product is CSVVLGGGTEAFF.

V is TRBV4-2 and J is TRBJ2-5; D might be TRBD2 (7 bases). CDR1 is LGHNA, CDR2 YNFKEQ, per germline. The CDR3 is 15 amino acids. With 0 bases removed from V and 4 bases from J, the gap between germline ends came to 12 bases. The CDR3 DNA reads as TGTGCCAGCAGCCAAGAAAAGGGGGGGCCAGAGACCCAGTACTTC. Translating it yields CASSQEKGGPETQYF.

The chain uses TRBV11-2 and TRBJ2-1; 7 bases align to TRBD1. The trim removed 0 bases at V and 10 bases at J, leaving 6 bases unmatched. CDR1 and CDR2 from the germline V gene are SGHAT and FQNNGV. The length of the CDR3 is 14 residues. The CDR3 region has the DNA TGTGCCAGCAGCTTAGATCCGGACAGGCTGGAGCAGTTCTTC. Translating it yields CASSLDPDRLEQFF.

V gene TRBV4-3 combines with J gene TRBJ1-6, with D possibly being TRBD1 (5 bases). The CDR3 totals 16 residues. V was clipped by 1 base and J by 2 bases, with 9 bases between them. The V gene's germline CDR1 is LGHNA and CDR2 YSLEER. CDR3 loop: CASSQVRVPYNSPLHF. CDR3 in DNA: TGCGCCAGCAGCCAAGTCAGGGTGCCCTATAATTCACCCCTCCACTTT.

The gene calls are TRBV5-6 and TRBJ2-5; TRBD1 aligns across 9 bases. The V segment lost 4 bases and the J segment 7 bases; nucleotides outside the gene matches: 14. This CDR3 region has 16 residues. In germline, CDR1 is SGHDT, CDR2 YYEEEE. The CDR3, as DNA: TGTGCCAGCAGCCCTCAGACAGGGGGGTCTGTACGGACCCAGTACTTC. It codes for CASSPQTGGSVRTQYF. Drawing the rest from reference TRBV5-6 and TRBJ2-5, the complete variable domain is DAGVTQSPTHLIKTRGQQVTLRCSPKSGHDTVSWYQQALGQGPQFIFQYYEEEERQRGNFPDRFSGHQFPNYSSELNVNALLLGDSALYLCASSPQTGGSVRTQYFGPGTRLLVL.

This rearrangement joins TRBV15 to TRBJ2-3, with TRBD2 as a possible D gene (5 bases). From germline, CDR1 is LNHNV and CDR2 YYDKDF (reference sequence). The CDR3 is made up of 14 amino acids. The germline V and J ends were trimmed by 1 base and 3 bases, with 8 bases remaining between them. In nucleotides, the CDR3 is TGTGCCACCAGCAGAGTTGGACTTACAGATACGCAGTATTTT. Amino acids: CATSRVGLTDTQYF.

This chain uses TRBV27 with TRBJ1-5; 11 bases fit TRBD1. CDR3 length: 14 residues. Germline loops: CDR1 MNHEY, CDR2 SMNVEV (reference sequence). V shed 6 bases, J shed 7 bases, and the junction held 5 bases outside the gene matches. In DNA, the CDR3 is TGTGCCAGCAGATCCGGACAGGGGGCACAGCCCCAGCATTTT. As protein: CASRSGQGAQPQHF.

This sequence joins TRBV6-1 and TRBJ1-5; 7 nucleotides line up with TRBD1. CDR1 and CDR2 from the germline V gene are MNHNS and SASEGT. This CDR3 spans 14 amino acids. J gave up 6 bases and V 1 base, and 3 bases lay outside the gene matches. This CDR3 reads CASSEVGGSQPQHF. CDR3 bases: TGTGCCAGCAGTGAAGTAGGGGGCAGTCAGCCCCAGCATTTT.

Only a few counts were recorded for this clone. The chain links TRBV6-1 to TRBJ2-5; no reliable D call. Germline loops: CDR1 MNHNS, CDR2 SASEGT. This CDR3 contains 14 residues. V was cut by 6 bases and J by 5 bases, with 16 bases left in between. CDR3 sequence: CASSLQMSIETQYF. The CDR3 nucleotides are TGTGCCAGCAGCCTCCAAATGTCTATCGAGACCCAGTACTTC.

This clone was seen more than once but under ten times. A junction end diverges from the germline sequence, so it may reflect a read error. Different DNA sequences within this sample yield the same CDR3. The rearrangement uses TRBV5-1 and TRBJ1-6, with no clear D. The length of the CDR3 is 15 residues. Germline CDR1 is SGHRS and CDR2 is YFSETQ. The CDR3 nucleotides are TGCGCCAGCAGCTCCGACACCTCCGGTAATTCCCCCCTCCACTTT. This translates into CASSSDTSGNSPLHF.

The chain joins TRBV5-1 to TRBJ2-7; 11 bases align to TRBD1. CDR1 is SGHRS and CDR2 is YFSETQ in the germline V gene. V shed 4 bases, J shed 13 bases, and the junction held 16 bases outside the gene matches. CDR3 length: 15 amino acids. For the CDR3, the DNA is TGCGCCAGCAGCATAGGGACAGGGGGTCAGCAACAGGCCTACTTC. Translation: CASSIGTGGQQQAYF.

This clone occurred once. This chain links TRBV5-4 with TRBJ2-5; 8 nucleotides align to TRBD2. Germline V lookup: CDR1 SGHNT, CDR2 YYREEE (reference sequence). This CDR3 comprises 15 residues. Trimming at V came to 0 bases and at J to 5 bases, leaving 6 bases not matched to a gene. The CDR3 region has the DNA TGTGCCAGCAGCTTGGGACTAGCGAAGGGGGAGACCCAGTACTTC. Translation gives CASSLGLAKGETQYF.

The chain recombines TRBV19 with TRBJ2-7; TRBD2 agrees at 7 bases. Trimming at V came to 1 base and at J to 6 bases, leaving 0 bases not matched to a gene. The CDR3 has 12 amino acids. Germline V gene sequence: CDR1 LNHDA, CDR2 SQIVND (reference sequence). The CDR3 loop reads CASSIGGGEQYF. CDR3 bases: TGTGCCAGTAGTATAGGGGGGGGCGAGCAGTACTTC. Combining the CDR3 with reference TRBV19 and TRBJ2-7 gives the whole variable domain DGGITQSPKYLFRKEGQNVTLSCEQNLNHDAMYWYRQDPGQGLRLIYYSQIVNDFQKGDIAEGYSVSREKKESFPLTVTSAQKNPTAFYLCASSIGGGEQYFGPGTRLTVT.

The chain is built from TRBV5-6 and TRBJ2-7; maybe TRBD1 (6 bases). The CDR3 consists of 15 residues. Germline-derived CDR1 and CDR2 are SGHDT and YYEEEE. Trimming cost V 0 bases and J 0 bases, with 10 bases left between them. The CDR3 here is CASSLDRVFSYEQYF. CDR3 bases: TGTGCCAGCAGCTTGGACAGGGTGTTCTCCTACGAGCAGTACTTC.